The TCR beta chain described here comes from a study of cytomegalovirus exposure and HLA in healthy donors. All the people who gave samples were healthy bone marrow donors. This PCR relied on a set of 60 Vbeta primers and 13 Jbeta primers. This table comes from immunoSEQ multiplex PCR, and its TCRdb copy is limited to in-frame clones, with some not included. The sample lists about 110,000 clones, 55% to 75% seen once, with 3.8% in the top ten. In germline, CDR1 is SGHNT, CDR2 YYREEE (reference sequence). The length of the CDR3 is 15 residues. With V trimmed by 2 bases and J by 2 bases, 6 bases remained unmatched.

This chain joins TRBV5-4 and TRBJ1-2; 7 nucleotides line up with TRBD1. This clonotype was obtained from a man aged 25-45 years in good health and CMV-seropositive. The sequenced material came from PBMCs. CDR3 sequence reads: CASSFHGTVNYGYTF. CDR3 sequence (DNA): TGTGCCAGCAGCTTCCACGGGACAGTCAACTATGGCTACACCTTC.